This TCR beta chain was sequenced during a study of blood T cell repertoires in COVID-19 (TCRdb year 2020). Turning to the overall study: The collaborator samples originated in the United States, Italy and Spain and spanned the acute and convalescent phases of COVID-19. Sample metadata almost always included a de-identified subject ID, COVID-19 status, age in years and sex. Where available, HLA class I and class II types were obtained from metadata supplied by the sample provider rather than from assay-based typing. The samples were drawn from the first 160 participants of the ongoing ImmuneRACE study and from 1,254 subjects provided by 6 global collaborators. The material from the prospective study consisted of cDNA or gDNA derived from T cells, B-cell-depleted T cells, or PBMCs. A freely available public database, intended as a resource for researchers studying the immune response to SARS-CoV-2, is where the repertoires were released. The dataset comprised deeply sampled blood TCRbeta repertoires from subjects exposed to, actively infected with, or recovered from COVID-19. What the work shows at the level of the full study, not this receptor alone: The quantity of clinical and demographic metadata differed by source and by participant and was supplied without curation.

The CDR3 numbers 17 residues from cysteine through phenylalanine. CDR3 DNA is the only sequence kept; it has 51 bases, read in frame from the first base. From V the trimming removes 1 base and from J it removes 4 bases, while the gene matches leave 4 bases of the junction unaccounted for. As encoded in the germline V gene (reference sequence), CDR1 is PRHDT while CDR2 is FYEKMQ. Turning to this clone: What antigen it recognizes has not been identified. It has no much larger one-base neighbor in the sample; base qualities were not kept.

The immunoSEQ Assay, a bias-controlled multiplex PCR, was used to amplify TCRbeta CDR3 regions from genomic DNA. The original methods were these. Nucleated cell counts per sample were estimated from amplification of reference gene primers within the assay. To quantify the absolute abundance of each unique TCRbeta CDR3 rearrangement, sequence reads were collapsed and filtered. For each sample, productive Simpson clonality was calculated as the square root of Simpson's diversity index across productive rearrangements. TCRdb provides this immuneACCESS table in a form limited to in-frame rearrangements. Some clones are lacking; in checked studies, under half of them reflect an unresolved V gene, and why the rest are absent is not known. V and J calls and clone size are copied from that table; D and trimming were computed from the DNA. The sample has 150,000 to 200,000 clones on record, around 76% of them singletons. The ten top clones hold just over 8.5% of the sample.

The collaborating institutions used their own protocols to collect whole blood in K2EDTA tubes. For TCRbeta analysis, collaborator samples were shipped as frozen whole blood, as isolated PBMCs, or as DNA extracted from either sample type. The sequence is built from TRBV13 and TRBJ2-3, and TRBD2 aligns with 14 junction nucleotides. The TCR was taken from a woman aged 45 to 65 with active or convalescent COVID-19. Sequenced sample: peripheral blood. Read as DNA, the sequence is TGTGCCAGCAGCTTAGTCTCGGGACTAGCGGGAGCAGATACGCAGTATTTT. It specifies CASSLVSGLAGADTQYF.